This T cell receptor beta chain was found in a study of blood T cell repertoires in COVID-19. Study as a whole: The analysed material was cDNA or gDNA that came from T cells, B-cell-depleted T cells, or PBMCs.

Clones were read by immunoSEQ multiplex PCR, and TCRdb kept only the in-frame ones, dropping some. The table records some 320,000 clones, around 87% of them present only once. CDR3 length: 15 amino acids. Germline V gene sequence: CDR1 MNHEY, CDR2 SMNVEV (reference sequence). The V gene end was trimmed by 6 bases and the J gene end by 7 bases; junction bases not matched to a gene: 7. Sequenced: peripheral blood. The rearrangement links TRBV27 to TRBJ1-4, with 11 bases fitting TRBD1. The source of this sequence is a woman aged 50 to 60 who had recovered from COVID-19. CDR3 sequence: CASRPDRGRGEKLFF. CDR3 sequence (DNA): TGTGCCAGCAGACCGGACAGGGGGCGCGGTGAAAAACTGTTTTTT.